The 7 T cell receptor beta chains in this list originate from one sample, sequenced in a study of Ad26.COV2.S vaccination and SARS-CoV-2 variants. Data came from immunoSEQ multiplex PCR; TCRdb stores just in-frame clones and leaves some out. The data show about 390,000 clones, with approximately 91% seen just once and more than 3% held by the top ten. Treatment specified: some 20 received Ad26.COV2.S at low or high dose, single or two shots; 5 received placebo; per-sample allocation not given. Sampling was done on day 63 after the first vaccine or placebo injection. This material consisted of peripheral blood, taken in a trial of Ad26.COV2.S vaccine versus placebo. The receptor set was obtained from a person between 18 and 65 years old who received the Ad26.COV2.S COVID-19 vaccine or a placebo.

This chain uses TRBV7-2 with TRBJ1-5; the D gene is possibly TRBD1 (5 bases). Germline CDR1 is SGHTA and CDR2 is FQGNSA. This CDR3 spans 16 amino acids. V lost 1 base and J lost 2, with 12 bases in between. The CDR3 region is CASSLVAGFGNQPQHF. The CDR3, as DNA: TGTGCCAGCAGCTTAGTTGCAGGGTTCGGCAATCAGCCCCAGCATTTT.

This clone came up once. CDR3 bases: TGTGCCAGCAGTGGACAGGGGACCTACGAGCAGTACTTC. Translated, it gives CASSGQGTYEQYF. The chain is built from TRBV7-8 and TRBJ2-7, with TRBD1 identical over 9 bases. Germline CDR1 reads SGHVS; CDR2 reads FQNEAQ. V lost 6 bases to trimming and J lost 2 bases; unmatched junction nucleotides: 2. The CDR3 runs to 13 residues.

The chain is built from TRBV4-3 and TRBJ1-6, with D possibly matching TRBD1 (6 bases). The V gene's germline CDR1 is LGHNA and CDR2 YSLEER. Between the trimmed V and J ends, which lost 0 bases and 4 bases, there was a span of 13 bases. The CDR3 has 17 residues. The CDR3 DNA is TGCGCCAGCAGCCAAGATGTGGTACAGGGTTATAATTCACCCCTCCACTTT. The encoded protein is CASSQDVVQGYNSPLHF.

This clone appeared a single time. V and J are TRBV5-1 and TRBJ2-7, with D perhaps matching TRBD1 (7 bases). The germline CDR1 and CDR2 sequences are SGHRS and YFSETQ. This CDR3 spans 13 amino acids. V lost 4 bases and J 1 base, leaving 9 bases between the germline ends. Here the CDR3 reads CASSAGGSYEQYF. DNA of the CDR3: TGCGCCAGCAGCGCAGGGGGGTCCTACGAGCAGTACTTC.

V gene TRBV3-1 (or the pseudogene TRBV3-2) combines with J gene TRBJ1-6; TRBD1 aligns across 8 bases. CDR1 and CDR2 (germline): LGHDT, YNNKEL (reference sequence). The CDR3 extends over 20 amino acids. The ends lost 3 bases at V and 0 bases at J; junction bases unmatched: 13. In DNA form, the CDR3 reads TGTGCCAGCAGCCATGGACAGGGATACTATCCGAGCTCCTATAATTCACCCCTCCACTTT. This gives the protein CASSHGQGYYPSSYNSPLHF.

The chain links TRBV10-3 to TRBJ2-5, with 8 bases matching TRBD2. This CDR3 is built from 15 residues. Germline V gene sequence: CDR1 ENHRY, CDR2 SYGVKD. The J segment lost 4 bases and the V segment lost 0 bases, leaving 4 bases of the junction unmatched. In DNA, the CDR3 is TGTGCCATCAGTGAGTCGCGGGGGGTCGGAGAGACCCAGTACTTC. It encodes CAISESRGVGETQYF.

The V gene is TRBV10-2, the J gene TRBJ1-1, with D unclear. Germline loops: CDR1 WSHSY, CDR2 SAAADI. This CDR3 comprises 12 residues. Trimming shortened V by 7 bases and J by 0 bases, and 6 bases separated the two germline ends. CDR3 region: CASNTLNTEAFF. The DNA for the CDR3 is TGCGCCAGCAACACCCTGAACACTGAAGCTTTCTTT.